The T cell receptor beta chain under discussion was sequenced for a study of T cells in Graves' hyperthyroidism and ophthalmopathy. About the study: Peripheral blood was acquired at first diagnosis, ahead of any therapy whatsoever. Study-level findings and limits: Most clonotypes expanded in the thyroid (above 0.001) were also present in blood.

Newly diagnosed hyperthyroidism patients aged 18 to 65 years had disease lasting under 2 months. Cells are PBMCs isolated from 9 to 10 ml of fresh blood. RNA transcripts provided the source from which TCR beta CDR3 regions were amplified. RT-PCR in the first round (using the HTBI primer set) targeted the TCR CDR3. TCRdb reprocessed the multiplex PCR reads with MiXCR, giving one entry per CDR3 protein. The sample holds 650,000 to 750,000 distinct CDR3 sequences; 14% are singletons and the top ten take 10% to 13%. Turning to this clonotype: Its antigen is not identified.

V shed 5 bases and J shed 1 base, with 18 bases lying between them. The CDR3 runs 16 residues. Germline CDR1 reads SGHTA; CDR2 reads FQGNSA. Sequences were obtained from blood. This TCR was sampled from a young woman with Graves' hyperthyroidism. The V and J genes are TRBV7-2 and TRBJ2-7, with a possible D match to TRBD2 (9 bases). For the CDR3, the DNA is TGTGCCAGCAGCCAGGGGGCCACTAGCGGGTCCTACGAGCAGTACTTC. This encodes CASSQGATSGSYEQYF. The complete variable domain, with remaining parts taken from reference TRBV7-2 and TRBJ2-7, reads GAGVSQSPSNKVTEKGKDVELRCDPISGHTALYWYRQSLGQGLEFLIYFQGNSAPDKSGLPSDRFSAERTGGSVSTLTIQRTQQEDSAVYLCASSQGATSGSYEQYFGPGTRLTVT.